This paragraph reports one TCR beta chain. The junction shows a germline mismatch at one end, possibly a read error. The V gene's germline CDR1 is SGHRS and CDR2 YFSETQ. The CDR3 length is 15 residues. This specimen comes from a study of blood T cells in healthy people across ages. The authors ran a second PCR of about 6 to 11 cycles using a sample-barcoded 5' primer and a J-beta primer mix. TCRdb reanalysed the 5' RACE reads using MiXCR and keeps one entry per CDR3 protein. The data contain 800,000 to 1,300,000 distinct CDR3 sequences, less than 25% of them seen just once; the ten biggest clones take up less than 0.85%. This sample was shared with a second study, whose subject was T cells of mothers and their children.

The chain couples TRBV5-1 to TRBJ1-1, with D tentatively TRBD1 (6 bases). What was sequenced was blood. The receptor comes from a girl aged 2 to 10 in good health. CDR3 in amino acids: CASSLNPGGETEALF. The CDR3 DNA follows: TGCGCCAGCAGCTTGAATCCGGGGGGCGAGACTGAAGCTCTCTTT. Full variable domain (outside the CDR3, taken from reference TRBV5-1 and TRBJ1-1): KAGVTQTPRYLIKTRGQQVTLSCSPISGHRSVSWYQQTPGQGLQFLFEYFSETQRNKGNFPGRFSGRQFSNSRSEMNVSTLELGDSALYLCASSLNPGGETEALFGQGTRLTVV.